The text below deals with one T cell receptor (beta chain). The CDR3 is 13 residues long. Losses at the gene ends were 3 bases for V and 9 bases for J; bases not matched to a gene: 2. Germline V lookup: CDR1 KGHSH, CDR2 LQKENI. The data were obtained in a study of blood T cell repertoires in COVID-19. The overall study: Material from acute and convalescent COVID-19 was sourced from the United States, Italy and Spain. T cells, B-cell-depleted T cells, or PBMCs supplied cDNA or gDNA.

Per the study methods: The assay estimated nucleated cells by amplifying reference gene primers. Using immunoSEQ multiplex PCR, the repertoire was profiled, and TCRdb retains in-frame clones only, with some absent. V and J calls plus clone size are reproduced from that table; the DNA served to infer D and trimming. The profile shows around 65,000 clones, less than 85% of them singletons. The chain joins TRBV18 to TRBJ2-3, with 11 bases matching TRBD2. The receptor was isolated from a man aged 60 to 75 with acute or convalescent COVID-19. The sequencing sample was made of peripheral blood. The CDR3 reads CASSPTSGNTQYF. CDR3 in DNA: TGTGCCAGCTCACCGACTAGCGGGAACACGCAGTATTTT.